This T cell receptor beta chain stems from a study of T cell repertoires in cytomegalovirus infection. For the study at large: CMV infection together with matching HLA type was indicated by public TCR beta signatures.

This clonotype was detected many times. Its antigen is not known. Via MiXCR, TCRdb re-called the reads, giving one row per CDR3 protein. The table lists 100,000 to 150,000 distinct CDR3 sequences, roughly 25% of them singletons. Findings of the study overall: Predominance within the ex vivo response was attributable to HLA-C-restricted CMV-specific TCR beta clonotypes. Identification of carriers of CMV plus the relevant HLA was achieved through cumulative public TCR beta family frequency.

The V segment lost 5 bases and the J segment 4 bases; nucleotides outside the gene matches: 3. Germline CDR1 reads SGHTA; CDR2 reads FQGNSA. CDR3 length: 15 residues. The TCR sequence derives from a human donor in good health (CMV status not recorded). Some clones in this sample may be carry-over from other donors' samples. Material: PBMCs, sequenced either directly or after in vitro stimulation (not recorded which). The chain combines TRBV7-2 with TRBJ2-2, with TRBD2 identical over 11 bases. DNA for the CDR3: TGTGCCAGCAGCGTTAGCGGGAGGGCCACCGGGGAGCTGTTTTTT. Translating gives CASSVSGRATGELFF.